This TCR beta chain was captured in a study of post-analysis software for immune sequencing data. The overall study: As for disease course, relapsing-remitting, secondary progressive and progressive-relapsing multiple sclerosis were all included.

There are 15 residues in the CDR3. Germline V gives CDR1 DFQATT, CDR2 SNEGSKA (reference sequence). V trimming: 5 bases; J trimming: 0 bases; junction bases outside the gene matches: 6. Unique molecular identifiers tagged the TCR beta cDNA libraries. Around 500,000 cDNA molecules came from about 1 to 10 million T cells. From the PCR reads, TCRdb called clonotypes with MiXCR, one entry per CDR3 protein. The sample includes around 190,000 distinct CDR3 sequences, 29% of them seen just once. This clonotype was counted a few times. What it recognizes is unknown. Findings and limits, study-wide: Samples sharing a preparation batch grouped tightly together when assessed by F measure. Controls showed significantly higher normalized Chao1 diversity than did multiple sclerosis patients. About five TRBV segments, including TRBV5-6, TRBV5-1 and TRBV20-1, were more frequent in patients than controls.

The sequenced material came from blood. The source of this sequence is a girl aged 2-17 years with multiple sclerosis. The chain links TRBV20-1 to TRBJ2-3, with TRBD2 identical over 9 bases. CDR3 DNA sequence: TGCAGTGCTGCCGGGACTAGCCATAGCACAGATACGCAGTATTTT. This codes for CSAAGTSHSTDTQYF.